This TCR beta chain was documented in a study of blood T cell repertoires in COVID-19 (dated by TCRdb to the early 2020s). About the study as a whole: The collaborator samples originated in the United States, Italy and Spain and spanned the acute and convalescent phases of COVID-19. The material from the prospective study consisted of cDNA or gDNA derived from T cells, B-cell-depleted T cells, or PBMCs. The dataset comprised deeply sampled blood TCRbeta repertoires from subjects exposed to, actively infected with, or recovered from COVID-19. The repertoires were released in a freely available public database intended as a resource for research on the immune response to SARS-CoV-2. The samples were drawn from two sources: the first 160 participants of the ongoing ImmuneRACE study, and 1,000 to 1,500 subjects contributed by 6 global collaborators. The sample metadata nearly always contained a de-identified subject ID, COVID-19 status, age in years and sex. HLA class I and class II types, where available, came from metadata supplied by the sample provider rather than from assay-based typing. What the authors observed across the whole study: The quantity of clinical and demographic metadata differed by source and by participant and was supplied without curation.

TCRbeta CDR3 regions were amplified from genomic DNA by means of the immunoSEQ Assay, a bias-controlled multiplex PCR. Under the source paper's analysis protocol: Nucleated cell counts per sample were estimated from amplification of reference gene primers within the assay. To quantify the absolute abundance of each unique TCRbeta CDR3 rearrangement, sequence reads were collapsed and filtered. Productive Simpson clonality was computed per sample as the square root of Simpson's diversity index over productive rearrangements. TCRdb's version of the immuneACCESS table is confined to in-frame rearrangements and falls short of the full clone set. An unresolved V gene accounts for under half of the shortfall where checked; the remainder is of unknown origin. V, J and clone size are those of that table, while D and trimming were read from the DNA. This sample comprises around 620,000 clones, approximately 90% of them detected only once. Together, the top ten hold approximately 0.25% of the sample.

From the cysteine through the phenylalanine, the CDR3 covers 12 amino acids. Only the CDR3 DNA is retained, 36 bases long and in frame from the first base. The junction carries 10 bases between V and J, which are trimmed by 5 bases and 8 bases respectively. On this clone itself: No antigen is known for it. Base qualities are missing; no much larger clone stands one base away.

Each collaborating institution followed its own protocols to collect whole blood in K2EDTA tubes. For TCRbeta analysis, collaborator samples were shipped as frozen whole blood, as isolated PBMCs, or as DNA extracted from either sample type. Sequencing used peripheral blood. The rearrangement joined TRBV12-3 or TRBV12-4 to TRBJ1-5; no D gene is confidently identified. This receptor was identified in a woman aged 18-29 years with acute or convalescent COVID-19. The bases are TGTGCCAGCAGTCTGAGGGTCGAGCCCCAGCATTTT. Its coded protein is CASSLRVEPQHF.